What follows are 21 T cell receptor beta chains derived from one specimen sequenced in a study of T-cell memory formation after mild COVID-19. TCRdb itself ran the 5' RACE reads through MiXCR, one entry per CDR3 protein. The sample lists about 150,000 distinct CDR3 sequences, 20% to 25% occurring once. Material for sequencing was PBMCs or a T cell subset sorted from them (not recorded which). These receptors all come from an adult woman who had mild COVID-19 (a few samples of this study predate the infection). Cell type and time point are not known.

This rearrangement joins TRBV25-1 to TRBJ2-7; D remains ambiguous. Per the germline V gene, CDR1 is MGHDK and CDR2 is SYGVNS. The CDR3 consists of 13 residues. Trimming took 3 bases from V and 4 from J, leaving 10 bases between them. CDR3 nucleotide sequence: TGTGCCAGCAGTGAGGCTCCCGGTTACGAGCAGTACTTC. Protein sequence: CASSEAPGYEQYF.

The DNA for the CDR3 is TGTGCCAGCAGCTTAGGAGGGAAGCTTGGTTCGGATGAGCAGTTCTTC. Translating gives CASSLGGKLGSDEQFF. This rearrangement joins TRBV13 to TRBJ2-1, with no clear D. The length of the CDR3 is 16 residues. CDR1 is PRHDT and CDR2 is FYEKMQ in the germline V gene (reference sequence). Trimming pared 0 bases from V and 8 bases from J, leaving 17 bases between.

This clonotype occurred a few times. The chain links TRBV7-9 to TRBJ2-7, with 9 bases identical to TRBD2. The V gene end was trimmed by 6 bases and the J gene end by 2 bases; junction bases not matched to a gene: 8. Per germline, CDR1 SEHNR and CDR2 FQNEAQ (reference sequence). There are 15 residues in the CDR3. CDR3 in amino acids: CASSFSGSPPYEQYF. CDR3 in DNA: TGTGCCAGCAGTTTTAGCGGGAGCCCCCCCTACGAGCAGTACTTC.

V usage is TRBV5-4 and J usage is TRBJ1-1, with D possibly matching TRBD1 (5 bases). CDR3 length: 14 amino acids. The V gene's germline CDR1 is SGHNT and CDR2 YYREEE (reference sequence). V gave up 2 bases and J gave up 5 bases, with 13 bases separating them. The CDR3 sequence: CASSFWGSGTEAFF. As DNA, the CDR3 is TGTGCCAGCAGCTTCTGGGGGTCGGGGACTGAAGCTTTCTTT.

The V and J genes are TRBV7-9 and TRBJ2-7, with D possibly being TRBD2 (5 bases). This CDR3 contains 12 residues. V shed 10 bases and J shed 4 bases, with 14 bases lying between them. Germline CDR1 reads SEHNR; CDR2 reads FQNEAQ (reference sequence). The CDR3 spells CAILLGGYEQYF. The CDR3 coding sequence is TGTGCCATCCTACTTGGAGGTTACGAGCAGTACTTC.

This clonotype has more than one count but fewer than ten. The chain links TRBV6-2 or TRBV6-3 to TRBJ2-7; no reliable D call. Per germline, CDR1 MNHEY and CDR2 SVGEGT. The CDR3 loop spans 21 amino acids. Trimming removed 3 bases from V and 2 bases from J, with 32 bases in between. The CDR3, as DNA: TGTGCCAGCAGTTATGACGCGCGCCGGGCCAGTAGGCACTCAGAAGCCTACGAGCAGTACTTC. This gives the protein CASSYDARRASRHSEAYEQYF.

The rearrangement uses TRBV6-2 or TRBV6-3 and TRBJ2-1; D gene uncertain. Germline values: CDR1 MNHEY, CDR2 SVGEGT. The CDR3 extends over 13 amino acids. V was pared by 0 bases and J by 5 bases, with 5 bases between. The DNA of the CDR3 is TGTGCCAGCAGTTACTCTCCGGACAATGAGCAGTTCTTC. This encodes CASSYSPDNEQFF.

The chain joins TRBV6-2 or TRBV6-3 to TRBJ1-4, with a tentative D call TRBD1 (5 bases). The CDR3 extends over 18 amino acids. Trimming pared 4 bases from V and 0 bases from J, leaving 18 bases between. Per the germline V gene, CDR1 is MNHEY and CDR2 is SVGEGT. CDR3 DNA sequence: TGTGCCAGCAGTTGGGACGCAAGAGCACCCGCAACTAATGAAAAACTGTTTTTT. It encodes CASSWDARAPATNEKLFF.

This clonotype appeared a few times. The genes are TRBV2 and TRBJ1-6; TRBD1 aligns across 7 bases. CDR1 and CDR2 (germline): SNHLY, FYNNEI. With 4 bases clipped from V and 9 bases from J, the junction kept 9 bases outside the gene matches. The CDR3 totals 15 residues. DNA for the CDR3: TGTGCCAGCAGTGTCGCAGGGGGTACAGGTTCACCCCTCCACTTT. Amino acids: CASSVAGGTGSPLHF.

The rearrangement links TRBV5-5 to TRBJ2-5, with D perhaps TRBD2 (6 bases). V dropped 7 bases and J dropped 2 bases, with 6 bases sitting between them. Germline CDR1 and CDR2: SGHKS and YYEKEE (reference sequence). The CDR3 runs 11 residues. The CDR3 protein is CASREQETQYF. The CDR3 DNA is TGTGCCAGCCGGGAGCAAGAGACCCAGTACTTC.

J is TRBJ2-2 and V is TRBV25-1; D remains unclear. The germline CDR1 and CDR2 sequences are MGHDK and SYGVNS. This CDR3 has 14 residues. V gave up 0 bases and J gave up 4 bases, with 6 bases separating them. The CDR3 protein is CASSEYRPTGELFF. CDR3 DNA sequence: TGTGCCAGCAGTGAATATAGGCCCACCGGGGAGCTGTTTTTT.

J is TRBJ2-1 and V is TRBV7-9, with 8 nucleotides matching TRBD2. The CDR3 is 16 residues long. After removal of 2 bases from V and 8 bases from J, the junction contained 11 bases not matched to a gene. From germline, CDR1 is SEHNR and CDR2 FQNEAQ (reference sequence). The CDR3 nucleotides are TGTGCCAGCAGCTTATTTATCGGGAGGGTAGTCGATGAGCAGTTCTTC. Translation gives CASSLFIGRVVDEQFF.

J is TRBJ2-3 and V is TRBV12-3 or TRBV12-4; possible D gene TRBD1, 6 bases. This CDR3 region has 17 residues. V shed 10 bases and J shed 1 base, with 24 bases lying between them. As DNA, the CDR3 is TGTGCCATCAGGCTTACTTCAGGGGCCGATGGCACAGATACGCAGTATTTT. Translating gives CAIRLTSGADGTDTQYF.

This clonotype occurred a few times. The chain couples TRBV4-1 to TRBJ2-7; 7 bases map to TRBD2. V was clipped by 0 bases and J by 3 bases; unmatched bases: 2. The germline V gene has CDR1 MGHRA and CDR2 YSYEKL. The CDR3 has 14 residues. DNA of the CDR3: TGCGCCAGCAGCCAAGAGGAGCGGGGCTACGAGCAGTACTTC. This translates into CASSQEERGYEQYF.

This chain uses TRBV20-1 with TRBJ2-7, with D perhaps TRBD1 (6 bases). Germline values: CDR1 DFQATT, CDR2 SNEGSKA (reference sequence). Between the trimmed V and J ends, which lost 3 bases and 2 bases, there was a span of 14 bases. This CDR3 has 14 amino acids. This chain's CDR3 is CSASRDILAYEQYF. The DNA of the CDR3 is TGCAGTGCTAGCAGGGACATCCTGGCCTACGAGCAGTACTTC.

The sample holds a few counts of this clonotype. The chain joins TRBV5-6 to TRBJ1-2; 8 nucleotides align to TRBD1. The CDR3 runs to 16 residues. V lost 1 base and J lost 8; bases outside the gene matches: 13. Germline CDR1 and CDR2: SGHDT and YYEEEE. CDR3 nucleotides: TGTGCCAGCAGCTTGCCCGGGACAGGAGGCTTTCTGGGCTACACCTTC. Its translation: CASSLPGTGGFLGYTF.

A few counts support this clonotype. The chain has TRBV6-5 and TRBJ1-6, with 9 bases that match TRBD1. The CDR3 totals 15 residues. V lost 4 bases and J lost 4; bases outside the gene matches: 2. The germline V gene has CDR1 MNHEY and CDR2 SVGAGI. In nucleotides, the CDR3 is TGTGCCAGCAGTTCCGGACAGGGGTATAATTCACCCCTCCACTTT. Amino acids: CASSSGQGYNSPLHF.

V gene TRBV24-1 combines with J gene TRBJ2-3, with D perhaps matching TRBD1 (6 bases). The CDR3 consists of 15 residues. Germline CDR1 KGHDR, CDR2 SFDVKD. The V end was cut by 5 bases, the J end by 0 bases, with 11 bases between. The CDR3 loop is CATSGGGSSTDTQYF. CDR3 nucleotides: TGTGCCACCAGTGGAGGGGGTTCCAGCACAGATACGCAGTATTTT.

The sample holds a few counts of this clonotype. This chain links TRBV12-3 or TRBV12-4 with TRBJ2-1; 10 bases agree with TRBD2. This CDR3 contains 14 residues. Trimming at V came to 3 bases and at J to 8 bases, leaving 4 bases not matched to a gene. The CDR3 sequence: CASSFRLAGYEQFF. In DNA form, the CDR3 reads TGTGCCAGCAGTTTTCGACTAGCGGGCTATGAGCAGTTCTTC.

This rearrangement joins TRBV27 to TRBJ1-2; a weak D match, TRBD1 (6 bases). Deletions cut 6 bases from V and 2 bases from J, with 13 bases between. The CDR3 runs to 14 residues. The germline CDR1 and CDR2 sequences are MNHEY and SMNVEV (reference sequence). The CDR3 spells CASRGRGHNYGYTF. The CDR3 DNA sequence: TGTGCCAGCAGAGGTCGGGGACACAACTATGGCTACACCTTC.

The chain has TRBV15 and TRBJ2-3; possibly TRBD1 or TRBD2 for D (5 bases each). The V and J ends lost 1 base and 0 bases respectively, with 23 bases between them. Germline assignment: CDR1 LNHNV and CDR2 YYDKDF (reference sequence). The CDR3 runs to 20 residues. CDR3 in amino acids: CATSRAPIEWGSRSTDTQYF. Written as DNA, the CDR3 is TGTGCCACCAGCAGAGCCCCGATCGAGTGGGGGAGCCGAAGCACAGATACGCAGTATTTT.